Below are 7 T cell receptor beta chains sequenced from a single sample in a study of T cell responses to AZD1222 COVID-19 vaccine. Sequencing used immunoSEQ multiplex PCR; TCRdb keeps in-frame clones, though not all of them. The table includes roughly 140,000 clones, 80% to 90% detected once. The sequencing here drew on peripheral blood, taken on day 0 of AZD1222 vaccination. These receptor sequences come from an adult in good health.

This clone was recorded a few times. The chain recombines TRBV7-9 with TRBJ1-4; no reliable D call. Trimming pared 5 bases from V and 4 bases from J, leaving 11 bases between. Germline V gene lookup returns CDR1 SEHNR and CDR2 FQNEAQ (reference sequence). The CDR3 totals 14 residues. CDR3 DNA sequence: TGTGCCAGCAGCGCCTCACGGGGTAATGAAAAACTGTTTTTT. It specifies CASSASRGNEKLFF. The entire variable domain, with the rest obtained from reference TRBV7-9 and TRBJ1-4, is as follows: DTGVSQNPRHKITKRGQNVTFRCDPISEHNRLYWYRQTLGQGPEFLTYFQNEAQLEKSRLLSDRFSAERPKGSFSTLEIQRTEQGDSAMYLCASSASRGNEKLFFGSGTQLSVL.

This chain uses TRBV12-3 or TRBV12-4 with TRBJ1-5, with D tentatively TRBD1 (5 bases). V was cut by 5 bases and J by 4 bases, with 6 bases left in between. This CDR3 region has 12 residues. The CDR3 DNA is TGTGCCAGCAGTGAGGGGAATCAGCCCCAGCATTTT. This encodes CASSEGNQPQHF.

The rearrangement links TRBV27 to TRBJ1-4, with unresolved D. The CDR3 is made up of 15 amino acids. V was pared by 0 bases and J by 5 bases, with 10 bases between. In germline, CDR1 is MNHEY, CDR2 SMNVEV (reference sequence). The CDR3 protein is CASSLSGRRNEKLFF. In DNA form, the CDR3 reads TGTGCCAGCAGTTTATCTGGCAGAAGAAATGAAAAACTGTTTTTT.

The rearrangement joins TRBV29-1 to TRBJ1-5, with 7 positions matching TRBD1. The CDR3 is 13 amino acids. The trim removed 7 bases at V and 4 bases at J, leaving 7 bases unmatched. Germline-derived CDR1 and CDR2 are SQVTM and ANQGSEA. CDR3 DNA: TGCAGCGCCCAGGGACAGACAAATCAGCCCCAGCATTTT. Protein sequence: CSAQGQTNQPQHF.

The chain carries TRBV11-3 and TRBJ2-2, with 9 bases matching TRBD1. This CDR3 is 16 amino acids long. V was pared by 5 bases and J by 5 bases, with 9 bases of the junction left unmatched. Germline V CDR1 and CDR2: SGHNT, YENEEA. The CDR3 DNA is TGTGCCAGCAGCCCGCCGACAGGGGGGGGGACCGGGGAGCTGTTTTTT. It translates to CASSPPTGGGTGELFF.

This rearrangement joins TRBV2 to TRBJ1-2; possible D gene TRBD1, 5 bases. With 6 bases removed from V and 4 bases from J, the gap between germline ends came to 21 bases. This CDR3 region has 16 residues. The germline gives CDR1 SNHLY, CDR2 FYNNEI. The CDR3 sequence is CASSRGVGYSGYGYTF. CDR3 bases: TGTGCCAGCAGCCGGGGGGTCGGGTATTCCGGCTATGGCTACACCTTC.

The V gene is TRBV5-1, the J gene TRBJ2-7; the match to TRBD1 covers 7 bases. The CDR3 sequence is 14 residues long. The J segment lost 3 bases and the V segment lost 4 bases, leaving 7 bases of the junction unmatched. CDR1 is SGHRS and CDR2 is YFSETQ in the germline V gene. CDR3 loop: CASSDTGDDYEQYF. CDR3 DNA: TGCGCCAGCAGCGACACAGGGGATGACTACGAGCAGTACTTC.